The clone carrying this T cell receptor (beta chain) was detected only once. Donors had nominal health at sampling but likely had unrecorded immune exposures. PCR used 60 Vbeta primers and 13 Jbeta primers. Libraries were prepared by immunoSEQ multiplex PCR; TCRdb keeps only in-frame clonotypes and omits some of them. In the table there are some 120,000 clones, around three quarters of which are singletons. This entry comes from a study of cytomegalovirus exposure and HLA in healthy donors. From germline, CDR1 is SEHNR and CDR2 FQNEAQ (reference sequence). V lost 2 bases, J lost 2 bases, and 10 bases lay in between. The CDR3 length is 14 residues.

The sequenced sample consisted of PBMCs. The origin of this receptor is a man between 25 and 39 years old in good health and CMV-seropositive. V is TRBV7-9 and J is TRBJ2-7; D unclear. The CDR3 nucleotides read TGTGCCAGCAGCTTAAATCTCGTTCCCTACGAGCAGTACTTC. Protein sequence: CASSLNLVPYEQYF.